This T cell receptor beta chain was captured in a study of T cells in localized non-small cell lung cancer. V lost 6 bases, J lost 3 bases, and 6 bases lay in between. Germline CDR1 reads MNHEY; CDR2 reads SVGAGI. The CDR3 is made up of 12 amino acids. The repertoire was sequenced with immunoSEQ multiplex PCR; TCRdb's copy has only in-frame clones and lacks some. Here the sample spans 38,000 or so clones, 81% being singletons. Sequenced material: peripheral blood mononuclear cells, taken before any cancer treatment. This chain uses TRBV6-5 with TRBJ1-3; unclear D gene. This clonotype was obtained from a male donor at least 60 years old with stage II lung adenocarcinoma. The CDR3 DNA reads as TGTGCCAGCAGCCGTTTTGGAAACACCATATATTTT. It specifies CASSRFGNTIYF.